This T cell receptor (beta chain) was found in a study of T-cell memory formation after mild COVID-19. TCRdb recomputed calls from the 5' RACE reads with MiXCR, one row per CDR3 protein. Of approximately 270,000 distinct CDR3 sequences listed, 15% to 20% were seen once; the top ten hold roughly 24%. Trimming pared 2 bases from V and 7 bases from J, leaving 14 bases between. CDR3 length equals 15 residues. The germline V gene encodes CDR1 SGHTA and CDR2 FQGNSA. This chain links TRBV7-2 with TRBJ2-2; D not certain. The sequencing input was PBMCs or a T cell subset sorted from them (not recorded which). The receptor's source is a man aged 18 to 29 who had mild COVID-19 (a few samples of this study predate the infection). Cell type and time point are not known. The CDR3 nucleotides are TGTGCCAGCAGCTTATGGGCTAGTCGGAACGGGGAGCTGTTTTTT. It yields the protein CASSLWASRNGELFF.